These 22 T cell receptor beta chains share one sample of origin, sequenced in a study of shared clonotypes between healthy human individuals. Generated by immunoSEQ multiplex PCR, the TCRdb table keeps only in-frame clones and is missing some. There are some 1,900,000 clones in the sample; about 95% occur only once, and 0.9% to 1.5% lies in the top ten. Naive CD8 cells, CD45RO-negative and positively selected for CCR7, excluded terminally differentiated effector memory CD45RA+ cells. Sequencing input: naive CD8+ T cells sorted from blood. These receptors were collected from a young man in good health.

V usage is TRBV29-1 and J usage is TRBJ2-7, with 7 bases fitting TRBD2. The CDR3 has 16 amino acids. The V gene's germline CDR1 is SQVTM and CDR2 ANQGSEA. V was clipped by 4 bases and J by 1 base; unmatched bases: 13. The CDR3 bases are TGCAGCGTTGGGAAGGAGCGGGGTCAAAAGTCCTACGAGCAGTACTTC. Amino acid sequence: CSVGKERGQKSYEQYF.

Turning to this clone: The same CDR3 arises from other DNA sequences in this sample as well. This chain joins TRBV5-1 and TRBJ2-3; no clear D. The CDR3 is made up of 12 amino acids. Germline V CDR1 and CDR2: SGHRS, YFSETQ. V was pared by 0 bases and J by 5 bases, with 4 bases between. CDR3 in DNA: TGCGCCAGCAGCTTGGCCGGAGATACGCAGTATTTT. Its protein is CASSLAGDTQYF. Drawing the rest from reference TRBV5-1 and TRBJ2-3, the complete variable domain is KAGVTQTPRYLIKTRGQQVTLSCSPISGHRSVSWYQQTPGQGLQFLFEYFSETQRNKGNFPGRFSGRQFSNSRSEMNVSTLELGDSALYLCASSLAGDTQYFGPGTRLTVL.

The chain joins TRBV5-8 to TRBJ2-2; TRBD1 matches 10 bases. CDR1 is SGHTS, CDR2 YDEGEE, per germline. The CDR3 totals 15 residues. The V segment lost 6 bases and the J segment 7 bases; nucleotides outside the gene matches: 9. The CDR3 protein is CASNTDRGRIGELFF. CDR3 DNA: TGTGCCAGCAACACTGACAGGGGGCGTATCGGGGAGCTGTTTTTT.

The chain uses TRBV9 and TRBJ2-1, with D maybe TRBD1 (6 bases). Germline CDR1 and CDR2: SGDLS and YYNGEE. With 1 base removed from V and 8 bases from J, the gap between germline ends came to 19 bases. This CDR3 contains 16 residues. The CDR3 DNA is TGTGCCAGCAGCGTAACCGGGCAGGGGTCTTGGGATGAGCAGTTCTTC. Protein sequence: CASSVTGQGSWDEQFF.

V is TRBV27 and J is TRBJ1-1; D is unresolved. V dropped 0 bases and J dropped 6 bases, with 20 bases sitting between them. Germline CDR1 MNHEY, CDR2 SMNVEV (reference sequence). This CDR3 is built from 17 residues. The CDR3 here is CASSLSSRYEGFAEAFF. The CDR3, as DNA: TGTGCCAGCAGTTTATCGAGTCGGTATGAGGGATTCGCTGAAGCTTTCTTT.

The V gene is TRBV9, the J gene TRBJ2-4; D may be TRBD1 (6 bases). Trimming shortened V by 2 bases and J by 0 bases, and 9 bases separated the two germline ends. This CDR3 contains 15 residues. Germline V gene data show CDR1 as SGDLS and CDR2 as YYNGEE. CDR3 DNA sequence: TGTGCCAGCAGCGTGGCAGGGGCAGCCAAAAACATTCAGTACTTC. It encodes CASSVAGAAKNIQYF.

The rearrangement joins TRBV10-3 to TRBJ2-1; the match to TRBD2 covers 7 bases. The CDR3 length is 15 residues. CDR1 and CDR2 (germline): ENHRY, SYGVKD. V lost 4 bases and J lost 8; bases outside the gene matches: 11. CDR3 DNA: TGTGCCATCAGTGGGCTGCGGGAGATTATGTATGAGCAGTTCTTC. Its translation is CAISGLREIMYEQFF.

The J gene is TRBJ2-7, the V gene TRBV4-1; 11 bases agree with TRBD2. CDR3 length equals 15 residues. V lost 2 bases to trimming and J lost 3 bases; unmatched junction nucleotides: 3. CDR1 is MGHRA and CDR2 is YSYEKL in the germline V gene. Here the CDR3 DNA reads TGCGCCAGCAGCCAAACTAGCGGGGGCCTCTACGAGCAGTACTTC. Residues: CASSQTSGGLYEQYF.

The J gene is TRBJ2-7, the V gene TRBV27, with TRBD1 matching over 9 bases. The CDR3 loop spans 14 amino acids. The germline V gene encodes CDR1 MNHEY and CDR2 SMNVEV (reference sequence). Trimming at V came to 6 bases and at J to 5 bases, leaving 8 bases not matched to a gene. The CDR3 DNA is TGTGCCAGCAGGTTGTACAGGGGGCAGGACGAGCAGTACTTC. Protein product: CASRLYRGQDEQYF.

The chain employs TRBV30 and TRBJ1-6; a weak D match, TRBD1 (5 bases). The length of the CDR3 is 17 residues. Trimming took off 2 bases at V and 4 bases at J, with 18 bases between the two ends. CDR1 and CDR2 from the germline V gene are GTSNPN and SVGIG (reference sequence). CDR3 residues: CAWSPAMTVIYNSPLHF. The CDR3, as DNA: TGTGCCTGGAGTCCTGCAATGACAGTGATATATAATTCACCCCTCCACTTT.

This clone was picked up one time. V and J are TRBV18 and TRBJ1-4, with D unresolved. Germline CDR1 KGHSH, CDR2 LQKENI. Trimming stripped 3 bases from V and 5 bases from J, with 10 bases between. The CDR3 is 14 residues long. The CDR3 nucleotides read TGTGCCAGCTCACCTCAGTCTGGGAATGAAAAACTGTTTTTT. Its protein is CASSPQSGNEKLFF.

Notes on this clone: Other nucleotide sequences in the sample specify the same CDR3. This chain uses TRBV9 with TRBJ1-1; D is undetermined. There are 14 residues in the CDR3. Germline-derived CDR1 and CDR2 are SGDLS and YYNGEE. V lost 4 bases to trimming and J lost 1 base, with 11 bases between them. The CDR3 nucleotides read TGTGCCAGCAGCTTATTGACGGGGAACACTGAAGCTTTCTTT. Protein product: CASSLLTGNTEAFF. Full variable domain (remainder filled in from reference TRBV9 and TRBJ1-1): DSGVTQTPKHLITATGQRVTLRCSPRSGDLSVYWYQQSLDQGLQFLIQYYNGEERAKGNILERFSAQQFPDLHSELNLSSLELGDSALYFCASSLLTGNTEAFFGQGTRLTVV.

This chain links TRBV7-8 with TRBJ2-7, with D unclear. This CDR3 region has 13 residues. V lost 5 bases and J 6 bases, leaving 14 bases between the germline ends. CDR1 is SGHVS and CDR2 is FQNEAQ in the germline V gene. The DNA for the CDR3 is TGTGCCAGCAGCCTCGGACGTAACTCCGAGCAGTACTTC. Amino acid sequence: CASSLGRNSEQYF.

The chain recombines TRBV23-1 with TRBJ1-5, with D possibly matching TRBD1 (5 bases). TRBV23-1 is flagged as an ORF with uncertain function. Trimming stripped 2 bases from V and 7 bases from J, with 18 bases between. The CDR3 runs to 16 residues. The CDR3 protein is CASSQRSGNRWQPQHF. As DNA, the CDR3 is TGCGCCAGCAGTCAAAGGTCAGGGAACCGATGGCAGCCCCAGCATTTT.

This chain connects TRBV9 to TRBJ1-1, with a weak D call TRBD1 (5 bases). V was shortened by 4 bases and J by 7 bases, with 14 bases between the two germline ends. This CDR3 contains 13 residues. Germline CDR1 SGDLS, CDR2 YYNGEE. CDR3 residues: CASSSLGDFEAFF. DNA for the CDR3: TGTGCCAGCAGCTCCTTGGGGGACTTTGAAGCTTTCTTT. The entire variable domain, with the rest obtained from reference TRBV9 and TRBJ1-1, is as follows: DSGVTQTPKHLITATGQRVTLRCSPRSGDLSVYWYQQSLDQGLQFLIQYYNGEERAKGNILERFSAQQFPDLHSELNLSSLELGDSALYFCASSSLGDFEAFFGQGTRLTVV.

This clone was recorded only once. This CDR3 is also generated by other DNA sequences in the sample. This chain joins TRBV5-4 and TRBJ2-7; D gene unclear. This CDR3 comprises 14 residues. Germline CDR1 reads SGHNT; CDR2 reads YYREEE (reference sequence). Trimming cost V 1 base and J 0 bases, with 8 bases left between them. This chain's CDR3 is CASSLSGSSYEQYF. The CDR3 DNA is TGTGCCAGCAGCTTGTCCGGAAGCTCCTACGAGCAGTACTTC.

The chain couples TRBV15 to TRBJ2-1; TRBD1 aligns across 10 bases. Per the germline V gene, CDR1 is LNHNV and CDR2 is YYDKDF (reference sequence). The CDR3 covers 13 residues. V lost 6 bases, J lost 5 bases, and 1 base stayed unmatched. The CDR3, as DNA: TGTGCCACCAGAGGGACAGGGGACAATGAGCAGTTCTTC. It yields the protein CATRGTGDNEQFF.

A few counts support this clone. Here the CDR3 DNA reads TGTGCCAGCAGCTTAGATTGGGAGACCCAGTACTTC. Its protein product is CASSLDWETQYF. V gene TRBV7-9 combines with J gene TRBJ2-5, with D hard to call. The CDR3 is 12 residues long. Trimming left V 1 base short and J 5 bases short, with 5 bases between. Germline CDR1 and CDR2: SEHNR and FQNEAQ (reference sequence).

The chain couples TRBV6-5 to TRBJ2-5; no firm D call. CDR3 length: 11 amino acids. Trimming took 10 bases from V and 8 from J, leaving 14 bases between them. In germline, CDR1 is MNHEY, CDR2 SVGAGI. The chain's CDR3 is CATRTPLTQYF. CDR3 in DNA: TGTGCCACCAGGACGCCCTTAACCCAGTACTTC.

The V and J genes are TRBV10-2 and TRBJ2-1, with 9 bases aligning to TRBD2. The CDR3 spans 16 residues. V shed 3 bases, J shed 1 base, and the junction held 4 bases outside the gene matches. Germline V gene lookup returns CDR1 WSHSY and CDR2 SAAADI. CDR3: CASSDIAGESYNEQFF. Written as DNA, the CDR3 is TGCGCCAGCAGTGATATAGCGGGAGAGTCCTACAATGAGCAGTTCTTC.

This chain connects TRBV6-1 to TRBJ2-5; D may match TRBD1 or TRBD2 (6 bases each). The germline CDR1 and CDR2 sequences are MNHNS and SASEGT. With 3 bases removed from V and 1 base from J, the gap between germline ends came to 12 bases. This CDR3 has 15 residues. CDR3 amino acids: CASSEVGGSQETQYF. Here the CDR3 DNA reads TGTGCCAGCAGTGAGGTGGGGGGCTCCCAAGAGACCCAGTACTTC.

The table lists this clone with a count of one. V is TRBV7-6 and J is TRBJ2-2; D uncertain. CDR3 size: 12 residues. V lost 5 bases and J lost 6, with 7 bases in between. In germline, CDR1 is SGHVS, CDR2 FNYEAQ. The CDR3 loop reads CASSPGPGELFF. The CDR3 nucleotides are TGTGCCAGCAGCCCCGGTCCCGGGGAGCTGTTTTTT.